This TCR beta chain was retrieved from a study of metastatic and nonmetastatic thyroid tumors. At the level of the study: Malignant and benign thyroid patients had repertoires compared in peripheral blood and tumor or nodule tissue.

Germline V lookup: CDR1 MNHNS, CDR2 SASEGT. Trimming removed 8 bases at V and 1 base at J, with 11 bases between. This CDR3 comprises 14 residues. Ahead of thyroid surgery, no patient had received treatment of any kind. This clone has more than one count but fewer than ten. Using MiXCR, TCRdb re-called clones from the PCR reads. Among 30,000 to 40,000 clones, approximately 19% were seen once, and the ten largest hold around a fifth. The specimen was blood. V and J are TRBV6-1 and TRBJ2-2, with TRBD1 as a possible D gene (6 bases). The receptor comes from a female donor with papillary thyroid cancer or a benign thyroid nodule (not recorded which). Some clones in this sample may be carry-over from other donors' samples. CDR3 region: CASASRGNTGELFF. Written as DNA, the CDR3 is TGTGCCAGCGCATCCAGGGGGAACACCGGGGAGCTGTTTTTT.